Shown below are 27 T cell receptor beta chains from a single sample sequenced in a study of T cell responses to AZD1222 COVID-19 vaccine. Method: immunoSEQ multiplex PCR; TCRdb's copy keeps in-frame clones and lacks some. The sample yields 45,000 to 55,000 clones, about 81% seen once. The material sequenced was peripheral blood, taken on day 0 of AZD1222 vaccination. These TCRs come from an adult in good health.

V usage is TRBV6-5 and J usage is TRBJ2-1; TRBD2 aligns across 8 bases. V was pared by 7 bases and J by 4 bases, with 6 bases of the junction left unmatched. The germline CDR1 and CDR2 sequences are MNHEY and SVGAGI. This CDR3 comprises 14 residues. The CDR3 DNA reads as TGTGCCAGCATCTTAGCGGGACTATACAATGAGCAGTTCTTC. Translation gives CASILAGLYNEQFF.

The V and J genes are TRBV10-3 and TRBJ2-2, with a weak D call TRBD2 (6 bases). Trimming pared 3 bases from V and 5 bases from J, leaving 10 bases between. In germline, CDR1 is ENHRY, CDR2 SYGVKD. The CDR3 covers 14 residues. The CDR3 region is CAISDRGWTGELFF. The CDR3 DNA follows: TGTGCCATCAGTGACCGGGGGTGGACCGGGGAGCTGTTTTTT.

The V call is TRBV27, the J call TRBJ2-1, with a possible D match to TRBD1 (6 bases). The length of the CDR3 is 15 residues. V lost 5 bases and J 3 bases, leaving 14 bases between the germline ends. The germline V gene encodes CDR1 MNHEY and CDR2 SMNVEV (reference sequence). CDR3 amino acids: CASSPPGQSYNEQFF. The CDR3 DNA is TGTGCCAGCAGTCCTCCTGGACAGAGCTACAATGAGCAGTTCTTC.

V and J are TRBV7-2 and TRBJ1-4; D ambiguous. The germline V gene has CDR1 SGHTA and CDR2 FQGNSA. V lost 5 bases and J lost 4, with 14 bases in between. This CDR3 has 15 residues. Here the CDR3 reads CASSASIGVNEKLFF. The CDR3 region has the DNA TGTGCCAGCAGCGCCTCTATTGGGGTTAATGAAAAACTGTTTTTT.

The chain carries TRBV9 and TRBJ2-7; TRBD1 matches at 10 bases. This CDR3 has 14 amino acids. The V segment lost 0 bases and the J segment 6 bases; nucleotides outside the gene matches: 3. Germline loops: CDR1 SGDLS, CDR2 YYNGEE. Here the CDR3 reads CASSVVRDRGEQYF. The CDR3 region has the DNA TGTGCCAGCAGCGTAGTACGGGACAGGGGCGAGCAGTACTTC.

This sequence joins TRBV3-1 (or the pseudogene TRBV3-2) and TRBJ2-2; no definite D call. The germline gives CDR1 LGHDT, CDR2 YNNKEL (reference sequence). V gave up 5 bases and J gave up 6 bases, with 13 bases separating them. CDR3 length: 14 amino acids. CDR3 protein: CASSSRGSSGELFF. CDR3 in DNA: TGTGCCAGCAGCAGTAGAGGCAGTTCCGGGGAGCTGTTTTTT.

This chain links TRBV24-1 with TRBJ2-7; 7 nucleotides align to TRBD2. V shed 3 bases, J shed 2 bases, and the junction held 6 bases outside the gene matches. This CDR3 is built from 15 residues. Per the germline V gene, CDR1 is KGHDR and CDR2 is SFDVKD. The DNA of the CDR3 is TGTGCCACCAGTGATCGGCTAGCGGCAACCTACGAGCAGTACTTC. This gives the protein CATSDRLAATYEQYF.

The rearrangement links TRBV16 to TRBJ1-2; a possible D gene is TRBD1 (6 bases). Per the germline V gene, CDR1 is KGHSY and CDR2 is FQNENV. The CDR3 contains 12 residues. The V and J ends lost 2 bases and 10 bases respectively, with 11 bases between them. The CDR3 coding sequence is TGTGCCAGCAGCCAAAATACAGGGAACTACACCTTC. Its protein product is CASSQNTGNYTF.

The chain links TRBV6-5 to TRBJ2-2; the D is unclear. Germline lookup yields CDR1 MNHEY and CDR2 SVGAGI. Trimming shortened V by 2 bases and J by 0 bases, and 10 bases separated the two germline ends. The CDR3 extends over 16 amino acids. CDR3 nucleotide sequence: TGTGCCAGCAGTTACGTGAGGCGAACGAACACCGGGGAGCTGTTTTTT. It codes for CASSYVRRTNTGELFF.

The chain has TRBV14 and TRBJ1-4; tentative D call: TRBD1 (5 bases). CDR3 length: 17 amino acids. Germline V lookup: CDR1 SGHDN, CDR2 FVKESK. Trimming removed 1 base at V and 5 bases at J, with 17 bases between. The chain's CDR3 is CASSQAGGVRGNEKLFF. The CDR3 nucleotides read TGTGCCAGCAGCCAAGCAGGAGGGGTGCGGGGGAATGAAAAACTGTTTTTT.

This sequence joins TRBV7-8 and TRBJ2-1; D possibly corresponds to TRBD2 (5 bases). With 2 bases removed from V and 10 bases from J, the gap between germline ends came to 21 bases. The CDR3 length is 16 residues. Germline V CDR1 and CDR2: SGHVS, FQNEAQ. Written as DNA, the CDR3 is TGTGCCAGCAGCTTACTCGGAGGAGGTGGCGAGGGCGAGCAGTTCTTC. As protein: CASSLLGGGGEGEQFF.

V gene TRBV7-2 combines with J gene TRBJ1-2; 8 bases are shared with TRBD1. The CDR3 covers 14 residues. V shed 3 bases, J shed 7 bases, and the junction held 7 bases outside the gene matches. Germline CDR1 and CDR2: SGHTA and FQGNSA. The CDR3 is CASSLARGPGGYTF. The CDR3 region has the DNA TGTGCCAGCAGCTTGGCCAGGGGGCCAGGTGGCTACACCTTC. The variable domain in full, with the rest retrieved from reference TRBV7-2 and TRBJ1-2, is GAGVSQSPSNKVTEKGKDVELRCDPISGHTALYWYRQSLGQGLEFLIYFQGNSAPDKSGLPSDRFSAERTGGSVSTLTIQRTQQEDSAVYLCASSLARGPGGYTFGSGTRLTVV.

This chain connects TRBV11-2 to TRBJ2-2; D is ambiguous. V lost 5 bases and J lost 13, with 17 bases in between. The germline gives CDR1 SGHAT, CDR2 FQNNGV. The CDR3 extends over 13 amino acids. The CDR3 loop reads CASSGTRFVGLFF. CDR3 DNA sequence: TGTGCCAGCAGCGGCACTCGTTTCGTTGGGCTGTTTTTT.

This clone is large within its sample. The gene calls are TRBV25-1 and TRBJ1-1; D not resolved. Germline loops: CDR1 MGHDK, CDR2 SYGVNS. The ends were cut back, 6 bases at V and 5 bases at J, with 10 bases in the middle. CDR3 size: 12 residues. The CDR3 here is CASSAGETEAFF. CDR3 in DNA: TGTGCCAGCAGCGCGGGTGAGACTGAAGCTTTCTTT.

The V and J genes are TRBV5-4 and TRBJ1-3, with D unresolved. This CDR3 has 13 amino acids. Looked up from germline, CDR1 is SGHNT and CDR2 is YYREEE (reference sequence). Trimming shortened V by 7 bases and J by 7 bases, and 15 bases separated the two germline ends. The CDR3: CASGEASGNTIYF. Here the CDR3 DNA reads TGTGCCAGCGGGGAAGCCAGTGGGAACACCATATATTTT.

The V and J genes are TRBV19 and TRBJ2-1; 8 nucleotides match TRBD2. The CDR3 has 13 residues. Germline V gene lookup returns CDR1 LNHDA and CDR2 SQIVND (reference sequence). Trimming took 10 bases from V and 9 from J; bases not matched to a gene: 11. Written as DNA, the CDR3 is TGTGCCATACTAGCGGCCGGAGCAGCTGAGCAGTTCTTC. It yields the protein CAILAAGAAEQFF.

Only one count was recorded for this clone. The chain joins TRBV6-5 to TRBJ1-2; 10 bases align to TRBD1. V shed 5 bases and J 8 bases; nucleotides not matched to a gene: 8. Germline CDR1 is MNHEY and CDR2 is SVGAGI. There are 14 residues in the CDR3. CDR3 residues: CASSKRQGAPGYTF. As DNA, the CDR3 is TGTGCCAGCAGTAAGCGACAGGGGGCGCCGGGCTACACCTTC.

This clone was recorded a few times. This CDR3 is CASSLDTIYF. The CDR3 DNA sequence: TGCGCCAGCAGCTTAGACACCATATATTTT. This chain links TRBV5-1 with TRBJ1-3; D gene ambiguous. Germline loops: CDR1 SGHRS, CDR2 YFSETQ. V dropped 2 bases and J dropped 8 bases, with 2 bases sitting between them. The CDR3 extends over 10 amino acids. The variable domain in full, with the rest retrieved from reference TRBV5-1 and TRBJ1-3, is KAGVTQTPRYLIKTRGQQVTLSCSPISGHRSVSWYQQTPGQGLQFLFEYFSETQRNKGNFPGRFSGRQFSNSRSEMNVSTLELGDSALYLCASSLDTIYFGEGSWLTVV.

This sequence joins TRBV5-1 and TRBJ1-5, with D possibly matching TRBD1 (5 bases). Germline V gives CDR1 SGHRS, CDR2 YFSETQ. This CDR3 is 13 amino acids long. V lost 5 bases, J lost 7 bases, and 13 bases lay in between. The CDR3 loop is CASREGRGQPQHF. As DNA, the CDR3 is TGCGCCAGCAGGGAGGGGCGCGGACAGCCCCAGCATTTT.

This clone was detected a few times. The chain joins TRBV7-6 to TRBJ2-2; D is possibly TRBD1 (5 bases). The CDR3 spans 16 residues. Germline V lookup: CDR1 SGHVS, CDR2 FNYEAQ. V lost 5 bases and J lost 1, with 14 bases in between. DNA for the CDR3: TGTGCCAGCAGCACCGACAGTCATTTGAACACCGGGGAGCTGTTTTTT. Amino acid sequence: CASSTDSHLNTGELFF.

The chain uses TRBV5-4 and TRBJ1-1; 7 bases align to TRBD1. This CDR3 region has 15 residues. The trim removed 0 bases at V and 1 base at J, leaving 3 bases unmatched. Germline loops: CDR1 SGHNT, CDR2 YYREEE (reference sequence). In nucleotides, the CDR3 is TGTGCCAGCAGCTTGGGGGACAGAAAGAACACTGAAGCTTTCTTT. Translated, it gives CASSLGDRKNTEAFF. The full variable domain, completed using reference TRBV5-4 and TRBJ1-1, is ETGVTQSPTHLIKTRGQQVTLRCSSQSGHNTVSWYQQALGQGPQFIFQYYREEENGRGNFPPRFSGLQFPNYSSELNVNALELDDSALYLCASSLGDRKNTEAFFGQGTRLTVV.

A single count supports this clone. The rearrangement uses TRBV5-1 and TRBJ1-1; D is ambiguous. With 4 bases removed from V and 0 bases from J, the gap between germline ends came to 16 bases. Germline assignment: CDR1 SGHRS and CDR2 YFSETQ. The CDR3 spans 16 residues. The chain's CDR3 is CASSPDTGLMNTEAFF. Written as DNA, the CDR3 is TGCGCCAGCAGCCCAGACACTGGTCTCATGAACACTGAAGCTTTCTTT.

The CDR3 region is CASSPRQAESYEQYF. Here the CDR3 DNA reads TGTGCCAGCTCACCTCGACAGGCGGAAAGTTACGAGCAGTACTTC. V and J are TRBV18 and TRBJ2-7, with a possible D match to TRBD1 (6 bases). The V end lost 3 bases, the J end lost 4 bases, and 16 bases lay between the germline ends. The CDR3 has 15 residues. In germline, CDR1 is KGHSH, CDR2 LQKENI.

This rearrangement joins TRBV6-5 to TRBJ2-1; 7 nucleotides align to TRBD1. The CDR3 covers 14 residues. CDR1 is MNHEY and CDR2 is SVGAGI in the germline V gene. The ends lost 5 bases at V and 3 bases at J; junction bases unmatched: 4. The CDR3 coding sequence is TGTGCCAGCAGTAACCGGGACAGCTACAATGAGCAGTTCTTC. Protein: CASSNRDSYNEQFF.

V and J are TRBV18 and TRBJ1-4; D may be TRBD1 (6 bases). CDR3 size: 16 residues. Looked up from germline, CDR1 is KGHSH and CDR2 is LQKENI. V was cut by 3 bases and J by 8 bases, with 19 bases left in between. In DNA, the CDR3 is TGTGCCAGCTCACCTTTGTTCGGGGACGGGGGCGAAAAACTGTTTTTT. Encoded protein: CASSPLFGDGGEKLFF.

The chain carries TRBV11-2 and TRBJ2-7; D call uncertain. This CDR3 has 13 residues. Germline CDR1 and CDR2: SGHAT and FQNNGV. V shed 5 bases and J shed 7 bases, with 15 bases lying between them. The CDR3 nucleotides read TGTGCCAGCAGCCTTAGTGCGCGCCGGGAGCAGTACTTC. It codes for CASSLSARREQYF.

The CDR3 DNA follows: TGTGCCAGCAGCTTAGCGGAGGGGTACGAGCAGTACTTC. Encoded protein: CASSLAEGYEQYF. The chain carries TRBV7-6 and TRBJ2-7; TRBD2 might be the D (6 bases). V lost 0 bases and J lost 4, with 7 bases in between. The germline V gene encodes CDR1 SGHVS and CDR2 FNYEAQ. The CDR3 runs 13 residues. The variable domain in full, with the rest retrieved from reference TRBV7-6 and TRBJ2-7, is GAGVSQSPRYKVTKRGQDVALRCDPISGHVSLYWYRQALGQGPEFLTYFNYEAQQDKSGLPNDRFSAERPEGSISTLTIQRTEQRDSAMYRCASSLAEGYEQYFGPGTRLTVT.